This passage covers 30 T cell receptor beta chains from one sample sequenced in a study of Ad26.COV2.S vaccination and SARS-CoV-2 variants. Some clones are missing from TCRdb's copy, which holds only in-frame ones; the method was immunoSEQ multiplex PCR. The sample records some 300,000 clones, approximately 86% being singletons. This sample's treatment: some 19 received Ad26.COV2.S at low or high dose, single or two shots; 5 received placebo; per-sample allocation not given. The study sampled participants on day 63 after the first vaccine or placebo injection. The sequencing here drew on peripheral blood, taken in a trial of Ad26.COV2.S vaccine versus placebo. These receptors were collected from a person between 18 and 59 years old who received the Ad26.COV2.S COVID-19 vaccine or a placebo.

V is TRBV12-3 or TRBV12-4 and J is TRBJ2-1; no clear D gene. The CDR3 contains 13 residues. Trimming stripped 3 bases from V and 5 bases from J, with 8 bases between. CDR3 loop: CASSFSQNNEQFF. CDR3 in DNA: TGTGCCAGCAGTTTTTCACAGAACAATGAGCAGTTCTTC.

The chain uses TRBV10-3 and TRBJ1-1, with D unclear. V dropped 9 bases and J dropped 1 base, with 12 bases sitting between them. Germline CDR1 is ENHRY and CDR2 is SYGVKD. This CDR3 region has 13 residues. The CDR3, as DNA: TGTGCCATAGAGGACGGCCGGAACACTGAAGCTTTCTTT. The encoded protein is CAIEDGRNTEAFF.

This chain links TRBV10-3 with TRBJ1-1; D gene unclear. CDR1 and CDR2 from the germline V gene are ENHRY and SYGVKD. Between the trimmed V and J ends, which lost 0 bases and 5 bases, there was a span of 19 bases. This CDR3 is 17 amino acids long. The CDR3 bases are TGTGCCATCAGTGAGTCTAAAGAGGGCAGGTGGGAGACTGAAGCTTTCTTT. This sequence encodes CAISESKEGRWETEAFF.

V usage is TRBV7-9 and J usage is TRBJ1-2, with D possibly TRBD1 on 5 matching bases. The V end lost 1 base, the J end lost 8 bases, and 20 bases lay between the germline ends. The V gene's germline CDR1 is SEHNR and CDR2 FQNEAQ (reference sequence). The CDR3 sequence is 16 residues long. The CDR3 nucleotides read TGTGCCAGCAGCTTAGTAAAGGGCAGGGAAAGCGGCGGCTACACCTTC. This encodes CASSLVKGRESGGYTF.

The rearrangement links TRBV6-2 or TRBV6-3 to TRBJ1-1; possible D gene TRBD1, 5 bases. V was pared by 4 bases and J by 4 bases, with 19 bases between. Looked up from germline, CDR1 is MNHEY and CDR2 is SVGEGT. The CDR3 covers 16 residues. CDR3 loop: CASSSYYGSGGTEAFF. In DNA, the CDR3 is TGTGCCAGCAGTTCGTACTATGGATCTGGGGGCACTGAAGCTTTCTTT.

The chain uses TRBV3-1 (or the pseudogene TRBV3-2) and TRBJ1-1; D not resolved. V lost 2 bases, J lost 5 bases, and 9 bases lay in between. This CDR3 is 13 amino acids long. Germline CDR1 reads LGHDT; CDR2 reads YNNKEL (reference sequence). CDR3 coding DNA: TGTGCCAGCAGCCAACCCCTATGGACTGAAGCTTTCTTT. Translating gives CASSQPLWTEAFF.

The J gene is TRBJ2-2, the V gene TRBV6-5; D is unresolved. The CDR3 loop spans 14 amino acids. V gave up 1 base and J gave up 8 bases, with 11 bases separating them. Germline V gene sequence: CDR1 MNHEY, CDR2 SVGAGI. The DNA of the CDR3 is TGTGCCAGCAGTTACTTGCAGGCCAAAGGGGAGCTGTTTTTT. It encodes CASSYLQAKGELFF.

This clone was found a few times. This chain joins TRBV18 and TRBJ1-1; no definite D call. The CDR3 has 12 amino acids. Trimming took off 3 bases at V and 6 bases at J, with 8 bases between the two ends. Germline values: CDR1 KGHSH, CDR2 LQKENI. The CDR3 loop is CASSPGISEAFF. The CDR3, as DNA: TGTGCCAGCTCACCGGGTATATCTGAAGCTTTCTTT.

The CDR3 DNA follows: TGTGCCAGCTCACCACCGGACAGGTACACTGAAGCTTTCTTT. This gives the protein CASSPPDRYTEAFF. V usage is TRBV18 and J usage is TRBJ1-1; 7 nucleotides agree with TRBD1. J lost 3 bases, V lost 0 bases, and 1 base had no gene match. The CDR3 length is 14 residues. Germline CDR1 reads KGHSH; CDR2 reads LQKENI.

V is TRBV7-8 and J is TRBJ2-7; D gene uncertain. The CDR3 length is 15 residues. The V gene lost 5 bases and the J gene lost 0 bases, with 14 bases spanning the gap. Per the germline V gene, CDR1 is SGHVS and CDR2 is FQNEAQ. CDR3 nucleotides: TGTGCCAGCAGCACTGGGCCAAGCAACTCCTACGAGCAGTACTTC. Residues: CASSTGPSNSYEQYF.

In this sample, this clone turned up once. V gene TRBV4-3 combines with J gene TRBJ1-2; perhaps TRBD1 as D (5 bases). The V and J ends lost 0 bases and 4 bases respectively, with 18 bases between them. The CDR3 sequence is 17 residues long. Germline V lookup: CDR1 LGHNA, CDR2 YSLEER. This CDR3 reads CASSQDLAAGPTYGYTF. CDR3 nucleotide sequence: TGCGCCAGCAGCCAAGACTTGGCCGCAGGGCCCACCTATGGCTACACCTTC.

The V gene is TRBV19, the J gene TRBJ1-5, with a possible D match to TRBD1 (5 bases). The germline V gene encodes CDR1 LNHDA and CDR2 SQIVND (reference sequence). V was cut by 3 bases and J by 2 bases, with 14 bases left in between. The length of the CDR3 is 16 residues. The CDR3 spells CASSITGQVRNQPQHF. In DNA form, the CDR3 reads TGTGCCAGTAGTATCACGGGGCAGGTCCGCAATCAGCCCCAGCATTTT.

This chain joins TRBV5-1 and TRBJ1-1; D is possibly TRBD1 (5 bases). Trimming took 1 base from V and 5 from J, leaving 15 bases between them. Per germline, CDR1 SGHRS and CDR2 YFSETQ. There are 15 residues in the CDR3. The CDR3 DNA is TGCGCCAGCAGCTTGTTGGAGGGGATGGGAACTGAAGCTTTCTTT. As protein: CASSLLEGMGTEAFF.

The chain combines TRBV2 with TRBJ1-5, with D uncertain. Germline V gene sequence: CDR1 SNHLY, CDR2 FYNNEI. This CDR3 spans 14 amino acids. Deletions cut 3 bases from V and 4 bases from J, with 10 bases between. For the CDR3, the DNA is TGTGCCAGCAGTGAGGAGGGTGGGAATCAGCCCCAGCATTTT. Amino acid sequence: CASSEEGGNQPQHF.

The chain joins TRBV7-2 to TRBJ2-3; tentative D call: TRBD1 (8 bases). This CDR3 region has 16 residues. V was cut by 8 bases and J by 0 bases, with 18 bases left in between. Germline V gene lookup returns CDR1 SGHTA and CDR2 FQGNSA. For the CDR3, the DNA is TGTGCCAGCCAACAGGGGGGGCGGGGTAGCACAGATACGCAGTATTTT. Translation: CASQQGGRGSTDTQYF.

The chain employs TRBV4-3 and TRBJ2-2; TRBD1 aligns across 7 bases. The ends lost 0 bases at V and 0 bases at J; junction bases unmatched: 7. The CDR3 runs to 18 residues. Germline lookup yields CDR1 LGHNA and CDR2 YSLEER. Written as DNA, the CDR3 is TGCGCCAGCAGCCAAGAATCGGACAGGACCGCGAACACCGGGGAGCTGTTTTTT. Translating it yields CASSQESDRTANTGELFF.

The V call is TRBV29-1, the J call TRBJ2-7; 8 positions agree with TRBD1. Germline V gene sequence: CDR1 SQVTM, CDR2 ANQGSEA. V was clipped by 7 bases and J by 5 bases; unmatched bases: 10. The CDR3 spans 13 residues. The CDR3: CSAVSGQGHEQYF. The CDR3 DNA follows: TGCAGCGCAGTATCCGGACAGGGCCACGAGCAGTACTTC.

Points on this clone: Other DNA sequences in this specimen translate into the identical CDR3. CDR3 residues: CASSYIADYGYTF. DNA for the CDR3: TGTGCCAGCAGTTACATCGCGGACTATGGCTACACCTTC. The gene calls are TRBV6-2 or TRBV6-3 and TRBJ1-2; no clear D. This CDR3 has 13 amino acids. Germline CDR1 reads MNHEY; CDR2 reads SVGEGT. V dropped 2 bases and J dropped 3 bases, with 7 bases sitting between them.

The chain recombines TRBV5-1 with TRBJ1-2; possibly TRBD1 for D (5 bases). V was shortened by 5 bases and J by 3 bases, with 14 bases between the two germline ends. The CDR3 length is 14 residues. CDR1 is SGHRS and CDR2 is YFSETQ in the germline V gene. The CDR3 DNA reads as TGCGCCAGCAGTGAAGGGGCGACGCACTATGGCTACACCTTC. Translated, it gives CASSEGATHYGYTF.

The CDR3 sequence: CASSPPKGEQYF. In DNA, the CDR3 is TGTGCCAGCTCACCACCGAAGGGGGAGCAGTACTTC. The chain employs TRBV18 and TRBJ2-7, with D maybe TRBD1 (5 bases). The CDR3 has 12 amino acids. V was clipped by 0 bases and J by 7 bases, with 7 bases between them. Per the germline V gene, CDR1 is KGHSH and CDR2 is LQKENI.

The chain combines TRBV7-2 with TRBJ1-1; perhaps TRBD1 as D (6 bases). Looked up from germline, CDR1 is SGHTA and CDR2 is FQGNSA. With 4 bases removed from V and 1 base from J, the gap between germline ends came to 10 bases. The CDR3 totals 14 residues. Here the CDR3 reads CASSSRGPNTEAFF. CDR3 DNA: TGTGCCAGCAGCTCCCGGGGGCCGAACACTGAAGCTTTCTTT. Full variable domain (remainder filled in from reference TRBV7-2 and TRBJ1-1): GAGVSQSPSNKVTEKGKDVELRCDPISGHTALYWYRQSLGQGLEFLIYFQGNSAPDKSGLPSDRFSAERTGGSVSTLTIQRTQQEDSAVYLCASSSRGPNTEAFFGQGTRLTVV.

The rearrangement uses TRBV5-1 and TRBJ2-3; D may match TRBD1 or TRBD2 (6 bases each). V lost 1 base and J 5 bases, leaving 11 bases between the germline ends. The CDR3 is 14 amino acids. CDR1 is SGHRS, CDR2 YFSETQ, per germline. The chain's CDR3 is CASSLKGGGDTQYF. The CDR3 region has the DNA TGCGCCAGCAGCTTGAAGGGGGGTGGAGATACGCAGTATTTT.

This clone turned up a few times. The chain couples TRBV27 to TRBJ2-7; 8 nucleotides match TRBD2. The V and J ends lost 6 bases and 7 bases, in that order; junction bases with no gene match: 11. Germline V CDR1 and CDR2: MNHEY, SMNVEV (reference sequence). This CDR3 is built from 14 residues. The CDR3 DNA is TGTGCCAGCAGCAGGTGGCGGGGGGCAGGGGAGCAGTACTTC. Its protein is CASSRWRGAGEQYF.

This chain links TRBV9 with TRBJ2-7; 9 bases fit TRBD1. The CDR3 totals 15 residues. CDR1 and CDR2 (germline): SGDLS, YYNGEE. J lost 4 bases, V lost 3 bases, and 8 bases had no gene match. The CDR3 bases are TGTGCCAGCAGCGCCTACCGGGACAGGGAGTACGAGCAGTACTTC. Its translation is CASSAYRDREYEQYF.

The genes are TRBV19 and TRBJ2-1; D is unclear. The ends were cut back, 5 bases at V and 1 base at J, with 6 bases in the middle. The CDR3 length is 13 residues. CDR1 is LNHDA and CDR2 is SQIVND in the germline V gene (reference sequence). The CDR3 DNA reads TGTGCCAGTAGTGTTAATTCCTACAATGAGCAGTTCTTC. This codes for CASSVNSYNEQFF.

The chain has TRBV5-6 and TRBJ1-2; D might be TRBD1 (5 bases). Between the trimmed V and J ends, which lost 1 base and 9 bases, there was a span of 19 bases. Germline-derived CDR1 and CDR2 are SGHDT and YYEEEE. The length of the CDR3 is 15 residues. CDR3: CASSLIFKGRISYTF. The DNA of the CDR3 is TGTGCCAGCAGCTTGATTTTTAAGGGGAGGATTAGCTACACCTTC. The full variable domain, its missing parts supplied by reference TRBV5-6 and TRBJ1-2, is DAGVTQSPTHLIKTRGQQVTLRCSPKSGHDTVSWYQQALGQGPQFIFQYYEEEERQRGNFPDRFSGHQFPNYSSELNVNALLLGDSALYLCASSLIFKGRISYTFGSGTRLTVV.

The chain couples TRBV6-5 to TRBJ1-5, with D maybe TRBD1 (5 bases). V gave up 7 bases and J gave up 8 bases, with 18 bases separating them. The CDR3 consists of 14 residues. Germline CDR1 reads MNHEY; CDR2 reads SVGAGI. The CDR3 nucleotides read TGTGCCAGCACCAACGGGGGGATAGGAGAGCCCCAGCATTTT. It yields the protein CASTNGGIGEPQHF.

The chain is built from TRBV6-5 and TRBJ1-6; no firm D call. The CDR3 consists of 15 residues. Germline V gene lookup returns CDR1 MNHEY and CDR2 SVGAGI. V dropped 0 bases and J dropped 7 bases, with 10 bases sitting between them. The CDR3, as DNA: TGTGCCAGCAGTTACTCTCTCCTGGAGAATTCACCCCTCCACTTT. It codes for CASSYSLLENSPLHF.

The chain joins TRBV12-3 or TRBV12-4 to TRBJ2-3; perhaps TRBD1 as D (6 bases). Trimming removed 7 bases at V and 9 bases at J, with 17 bases between. The CDR3 has 13 residues. This CDR3 reads CASNSGQPGTQYF. The CDR3 DNA sequence: TGTGCCAGCAATTCTGGACAGCCGGGGACGCAGTATTTT.

The chain combines TRBV24-1 with TRBJ2-1; D not certain. V was pared by 0 bases and J by 7 bases, with 9 bases between. Germline V gene data show CDR1 as KGHDR and CDR2 as SFDVKD. The CDR3 contains 14 residues. CDR3 sequence (DNA): TGTGCCACCAGTGATTTGAGTCTGGGAAATGAGCAGTTCTTC. Protein sequence: CATSDLSLGNEQFF.